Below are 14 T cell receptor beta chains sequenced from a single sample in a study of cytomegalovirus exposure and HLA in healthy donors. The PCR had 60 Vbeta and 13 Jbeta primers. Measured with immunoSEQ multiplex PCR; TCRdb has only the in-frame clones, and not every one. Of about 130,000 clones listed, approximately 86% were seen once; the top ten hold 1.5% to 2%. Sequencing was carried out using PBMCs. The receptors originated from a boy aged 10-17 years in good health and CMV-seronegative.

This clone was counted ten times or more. CDR3 amino acids: CASRTSGGTDTQYF. The CDR3, as DNA: TGTGCCAGCAGGACTAGCGGGGGCACAGATACGCAGTATTTT. The genes are TRBV27 and TRBJ2-3; 11 bases map to TRBD2. Germline V gene sequence: CDR1 MNHEY, CDR2 SMNVEV (reference sequence). Trimming at V came to 6 bases and at J to 1 base, leaving 0 bases not matched to a gene. The CDR3 has 14 residues.

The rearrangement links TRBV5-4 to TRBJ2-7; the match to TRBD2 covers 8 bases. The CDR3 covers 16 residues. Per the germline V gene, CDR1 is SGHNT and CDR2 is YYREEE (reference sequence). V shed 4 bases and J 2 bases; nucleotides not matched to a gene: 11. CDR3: CASSPGGGGIPYEQYF. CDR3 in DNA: TGTGCCAGCAGCCCTGGGGGCGGGGGGATCCCCTACGAGCAGTACTTC.

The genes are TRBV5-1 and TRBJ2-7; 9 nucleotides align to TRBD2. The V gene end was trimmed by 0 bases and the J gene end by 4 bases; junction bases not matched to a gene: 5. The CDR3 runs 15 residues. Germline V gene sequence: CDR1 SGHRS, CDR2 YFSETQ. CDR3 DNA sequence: TGCGCCAGCAGCTTGGGCCTAGCGGGATTATACGAGCAGTACTTC. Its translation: CASSLGLAGLYEQYF.

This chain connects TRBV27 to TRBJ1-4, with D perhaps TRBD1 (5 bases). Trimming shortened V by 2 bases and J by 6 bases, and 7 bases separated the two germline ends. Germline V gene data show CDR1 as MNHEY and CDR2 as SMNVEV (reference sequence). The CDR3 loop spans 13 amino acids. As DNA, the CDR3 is TGTGCCAGCAGTTTAAGCAGGGATGAAAAACTGTTTTTT. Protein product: CASSLSRDEKLFF.

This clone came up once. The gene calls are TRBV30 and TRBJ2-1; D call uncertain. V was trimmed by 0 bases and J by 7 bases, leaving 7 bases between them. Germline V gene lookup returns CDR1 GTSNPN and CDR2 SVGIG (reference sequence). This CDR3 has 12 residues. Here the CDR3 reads CAWSVIENEQFF. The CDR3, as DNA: TGTGCCTGGAGTGTAATAGAAAATGAGCAGTTCTTC.

The CDR3 is CASRNGNEQFF. The CDR3 DNA reads TGTGCCAGCAGGAACGGGAATGAGCAGTTCTTC. The rearrangement uses TRBV6-4 and TRBJ2-1; D uncertain. The ends were cut back, 6 bases at V and 7 bases at J, with 7 bases in the middle. The CDR3 runs 11 residues. The germline V gene encodes CDR1 MRHNA and CDR2 SNTAGT.

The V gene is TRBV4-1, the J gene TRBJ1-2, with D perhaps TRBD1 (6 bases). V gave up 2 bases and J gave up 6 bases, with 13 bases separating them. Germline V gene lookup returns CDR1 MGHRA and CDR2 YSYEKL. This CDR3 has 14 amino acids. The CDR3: CASSQPRTADGYTF. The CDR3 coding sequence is TGCGCCAGCAGCCAACCCAGGACAGCCGATGGCTACACCTTC.

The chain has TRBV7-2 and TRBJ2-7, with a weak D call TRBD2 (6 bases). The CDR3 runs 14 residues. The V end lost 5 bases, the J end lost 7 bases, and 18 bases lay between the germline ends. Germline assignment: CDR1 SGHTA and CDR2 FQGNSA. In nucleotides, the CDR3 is TGTGCCAGCAGCATTAGTCCGGGAGTTGGAGAGCAGTACTTC. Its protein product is CASSISPGVGEQYF. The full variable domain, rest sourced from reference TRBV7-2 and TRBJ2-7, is GAGVSQSPSNKVTEKGKDVELRCDPISGHTALYWYRQSLGQGLEFLIYFQGNSAPDKSGLPSDRFSAERTGGSVSTLTIQRTQQEDSAVYLCASSISPGVGEQYFGPGTRLTVT.

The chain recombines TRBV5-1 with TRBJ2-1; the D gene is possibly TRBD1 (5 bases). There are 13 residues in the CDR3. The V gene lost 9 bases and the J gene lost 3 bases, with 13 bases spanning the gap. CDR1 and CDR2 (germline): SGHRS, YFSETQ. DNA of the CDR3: TGCGCCACCATAGGGCAGGGCTACAATGAGCAGTTCTTC. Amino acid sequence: CATIGQGYNEQFF. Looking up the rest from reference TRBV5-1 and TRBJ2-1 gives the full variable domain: KAGVTQTPRYLIKTRGQQVTLSCSPISGHRSVSWYQQTPGQGLQFLFEYFSETQRNKGNFPGRFSGRQFSNSRSEMNVSTLELGDSALYLCATIGQGYNEQFFGPGTRLTVL.

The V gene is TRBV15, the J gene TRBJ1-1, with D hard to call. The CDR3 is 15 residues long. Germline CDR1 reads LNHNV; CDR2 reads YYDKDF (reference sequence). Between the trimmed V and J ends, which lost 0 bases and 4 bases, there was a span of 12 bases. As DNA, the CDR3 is TGTGCCACCAGCAGAGATAGGTTCGCAGGCACTGAAGCTTTCTTT. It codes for CATSRDRFAGTEAFF.

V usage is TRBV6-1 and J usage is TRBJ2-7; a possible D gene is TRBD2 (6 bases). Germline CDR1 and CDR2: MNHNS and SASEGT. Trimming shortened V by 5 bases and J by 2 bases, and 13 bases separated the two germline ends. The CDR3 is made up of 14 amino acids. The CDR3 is CASSPGLATYEQYF. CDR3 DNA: TGTGCCAGCAGTCCGGGACTGGCCACCTACGAGCAGTACTTC.

The CDR3 coding sequence is TGTGCCAGTTCAGGCGAGTCCGGGGGAGACACTGAAGCTTTCTTT. Protein product: CASSGESGGDTEAFF. This chain joins TRBV19 and TRBJ1-1; possible D gene TRBD1, 5 bases. This CDR3 spans 15 amino acids. Germline V CDR1 and CDR2: LNHDA, SQIVND (reference sequence). V lost 8 bases to trimming and J lost 3 bases, with 19 bases between them.

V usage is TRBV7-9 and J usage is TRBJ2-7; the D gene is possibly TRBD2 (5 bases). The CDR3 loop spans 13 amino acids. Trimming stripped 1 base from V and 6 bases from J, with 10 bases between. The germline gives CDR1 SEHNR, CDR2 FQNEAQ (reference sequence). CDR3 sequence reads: CASSLVSSIEQYF. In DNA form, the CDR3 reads TGTGCCAGCAGCTTAGTGTCTAGCATCGAGCAGTACTTC.

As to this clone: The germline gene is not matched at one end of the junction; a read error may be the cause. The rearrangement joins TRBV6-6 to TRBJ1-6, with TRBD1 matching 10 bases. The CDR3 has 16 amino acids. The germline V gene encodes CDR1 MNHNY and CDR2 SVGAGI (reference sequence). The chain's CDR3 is CASSYTPGTGVSPPHF. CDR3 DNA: TGTGCCAGCAGTTACACCCCCGGGACAGGGGTATCACCCCCCCACTTT.